This note documents a single T cell receptor (beta chain) sequence. V trimming: 4 bases; J trimming: 3 bases; junction bases outside the gene matches: 9. The germline gives CDR1 MNHGY, CDR2 SAAAGT. The CDR3 extends over 16 amino acids. The record originates from a study of blood T cell repertoires in COVID-19. Profiling relied on immunoSEQ multiplex PCR, and the TCRdb table lists in-frame clones only, not all of them. This sample has 100,000 to 150,000 clones; approximately 80% occur once, and the top ten carry approximately 2%. The specimen was peripheral blood. The chain joins TRBV6-8 to TRBJ1-1, with 9 bases matching TRBD1. The clonotype originates from a man between 65 and 85 years old with acute or convalescent COVID-19. The CDR3 DNA reads TGTGCCAGCAGTTTCGCACAGGGGGCGCGGGACACTGAAGCTTTCTTT. It specifies CASSFAQGARDTEAFF.